These 9 T cell receptor beta chains came from one sample sequenced in a study of T-cell reconstitution after alpha-beta-depleted transplantation in children. It was with unique molecular identifiers that the TCRbeta library was prepared. TCRdb reanalysed the PCR reads using MiXCR and keeps one entry per CDR3 protein. The sample gives about 210,000 distinct CDR3 sequences, roughly 18% of which show up once; around 45% is in the top ten. This specimen consisted of PBMCs, mostly from graft donor cells, obtained 360 days after TCRalphabeta/CD19-depleted stem cell transplant. The receptors shown here come from a male patient between 2 and 10 years old who had a stem cell transplant for acute lymphoblastic leukemia, so the T cells may come from the graft donor.

The chain recombines TRBV29-1 with TRBJ2-5, with 8 bases that match TRBD2. The J segment lost 2 bases and the V segment lost 6 bases, leaving 17 bases of the junction unmatched. CDR1 is SQVTM, CDR2 ANQGSEA, per germline. The CDR3 contains 17 residues. In nucleotides, the CDR3 is TGCAGCGTGCGAAACTTCAGGACTAGCCGTGAGCAAGAGACCCAGTACTTC. Translated, it gives CSVRNFRTSREQETQYF.

The rearrangement links TRBV7-2 to TRBJ1-4; D gene uncertain. In germline, CDR1 is SGHTA, CDR2 FQGNSA. Trimming removed 5 bases at V and 7 bases at J, with 11 bases between. This CDR3 has 13 amino acids. CDR3 protein: CASSPRTLEKLFF. The CDR3 DNA sequence: TGTGCCAGCAGCCCCAGGACCCTTGAAAAACTGTTTTTT.

The sample holds many counts of this clonotype. The chain carries TRBV7-9 and TRBJ2-1; possibly TRBD1 for D (6 bases). Germline assignment: CDR1 SEHNR and CDR2 FQNEAQ (reference sequence). V gave up 4 bases and J gave up 8 bases, with 12 bases separating them. The CDR3 loop spans 13 amino acids. CDR3 nucleotide sequence: TGTGCCAGCAGCTCAGGTGGGGGCGATGAGCAGTTCTTC. The encoded protein is CASSSGGGDEQFF.

The chain uses TRBV27 and TRBJ1-1, with TRBD1 as a possible D gene (5 bases). The length of the CDR3 is 17 residues. Deletions cut 3 bases from V and 1 base from J, with 18 bases between. CDR1 and CDR2 (germline): MNHEY, SMNVEV (reference sequence). The DNA of the CDR3 is TGTGCCAGCAGTTTGGGACCCGGTGTAGGGGAGAACACTGAAGCTTTCTTT. Protein product: CASSLGPGVGENTEAFF.

The V gene is TRBV6-2 or TRBV6-3, the J gene TRBJ2-3, with D hard to call. This CDR3 spans 14 amino acids. V gave up 8 bases and J gave up 0 bases, with 12 bases separating them. The germline V gene encodes CDR1 MNHEY and CDR2 SVGEGT. The CDR3 protein is CASGPTFSTDTQYF. In DNA form, the CDR3 reads TGTGCCAGCGGGCCAACCTTCAGCACAGATACGCAGTATTTT.

The V call is TRBV5-1, the J call TRBJ2-2; D perhaps matches TRBD1 (6 bases). The CDR3 covers 16 residues. V shed 4 bases and J shed 3 bases, with 16 bases lying between them. Germline V gene data show CDR1 as SGHRS and CDR2 as YFSETQ. CDR3: CASSTLRGMDTGELFF. The CDR3 DNA reads TGCGCCAGCAGCACTCTCAGGGGAATGGACACCGGGGAGCTGTTTTTT.

This clonotype was observed at least ten times. The rearrangement links TRBV20-1 to TRBJ2-1; 14 nucleotides agree with TRBD2. From germline, CDR1 is DFQATT and CDR2 SNEGSKA (reference sequence). V shed 5 bases, J shed 4 bases, and the junction held 7 bases outside the gene matches. The CDR3 is 16 residues long. The CDR3 sequence is CSAGWTSGGRYNEQFF. CDR3 DNA sequence: TGCAGTGCTGGATGGACTAGCGGGGGGCGATACAATGAGCAGTTCTTC.

This clonotype has just a few counts. The chain links TRBV7-9 to TRBJ2-7; unclear D gene. The CDR3 is 13 residues long. V was shortened by 4 bases and J by 3 bases, with 10 bases between the two germline ends. CDR1 SEHNR and CDR2 FQNEAQ come from the germline V gene (reference sequence). CDR3: CASSSGSYYEQYF. The CDR3, as DNA: TGTGCCAGCAGCTCCGGGTCTTACTACGAGCAGTACTTC.

This clonotype appeared a few times. The chain uses TRBV20-1 and TRBJ2-3; 10 nucleotides align to TRBD2. Germline-derived CDR1 and CDR2 are DFQATT and SNEGSKA (reference sequence). This CDR3 contains 16 residues. Trimming removed 3 bases from V and 5 bases from J; junction bases left unmatched: 11. The CDR3 nucleotides read TGCAGTGCTAGGGATCTAGCGGGGGCTGGGGTAGATACGCAGTATTTT. Translating gives CSARDLAGAGVDTQYF.